Below are 26 T cell receptor beta chains sequenced from a single sample in a study of breast tumors, draining lymph nodes, adjacent tissues. Breast cancer patients provided tissue from their axillary draining lymph nodes. In TCRdb, the multiplex PCR reads were re-called with MiXCR into one record per CDR3 protein. The sample lists around 130,000 distinct CDR3 sequences; approximately 21% were seen once. Sequencing used axillary lymph node tissue. Receptors originate from a female donor with breast cancer. Some clones in this sample may be carry-over from other donors' samples.

At least ten counts were recorded for this clonotype. J is TRBJ2-3 and V is TRBV27, with 10 bases matching TRBD1. The V and J ends lost 4 bases and 4 bases, in that order; junction bases with no gene match: 2. CDR3 length: 14 amino acids. Germline V lookup: CDR1 MNHEY, CDR2 SMNVEV (reference sequence). The CDR3 DNA is TGTGCCAGCAGTTACGGACAGGGGGCAGATACGCAGTATTTT. It yields the protein CASSYGQGADTQYF.

The rearrangement uses TRBV20-1 and TRBJ1-6, with D maybe TRBD1 (6 bases). CDR3 length: 16 amino acids. Germline V gene lookup returns CDR1 DFQATT and CDR2 SNEGSKA (reference sequence). V was shortened by 4 bases and J by 5 bases, with 18 bases between the two germline ends. The DNA of the CDR3 is TGCAGTGCTAACGGGATGGGGGCAGGGCATAATTCACCCCTCCACTTT. Its protein is CSANGMGAGHNSPLHF.

This clonotype was observed at least ten times. The chain uses TRBV6-5 and TRBJ1-6; D may be TRBD1 (5 bases). CDR3 length: 15 amino acids. V lost 5 bases and J lost 9, with 17 bases in between. From germline, CDR1 is MNHEY and CDR2 SVGAGI. This CDR3 reads CASSPAGTLGSPLHF. The CDR3 bases are TGTGCCAGCAGTCCCGCCGGGACCCTAGGTTCACCCCTCCACTTT.

The chain uses TRBV30 and TRBJ2-1; TRBD2 is a possible D gene (6 bases). In germline, CDR1 is GTSNPN, CDR2 SVGIG (reference sequence). The V end lost 0 bases, the J end lost 2 bases, and 14 bases lay between the germline ends. The CDR3 is 16 amino acids. This CDR3 is CAWSVGGRGTYNEQFF. For the CDR3, the DNA is TGTGCCTGGAGTGTAGGAGGGAGAGGGACCTACAATGAGCAGTTCTTC.

This clonotype was seen ten or more times. The rearrangement uses TRBV12-3 or TRBV12-4 and TRBJ2-3; 9 nucleotides align to TRBD1. The CDR3 covers 17 residues. Trimming removed 3 bases from V and 2 bases from J; junction bases left unmatched: 9. The CDR3 reads CASSFLWDRDVTDTQYF. The CDR3 DNA is TGTGCCAGCAGTTTTTTGTGGGACAGGGATGTCACAGATACGCAGTATTTT.

This clonotype was seen many times. The chain links TRBV6-2 or TRBV6-3 to TRBJ2-7; D uncertain. Per the germline V gene, CDR1 is MNHEY and CDR2 is SVGEGT. This CDR3 has 15 amino acids. The V end lost 2 bases, the J end lost 2 bases, and 13 bases lay between the germline ends. The CDR3 protein is CASSYVDAITYEQYF. The CDR3 coding sequence is TGTGCCAGCAGTTACGTGGATGCGATCACCTACGAGCAGTACTTC.

J is TRBJ1-2 and V is TRBV30, with a possible D match to TRBD1 (5 bases). Per germline, CDR1 GTSNPN and CDR2 SVGIG (reference sequence). This CDR3 comprises 13 residues. Trimming pared 7 bases from V and 6 bases from J, leaving 18 bases between. The CDR3: CASHPGRHHGYTF. CDR3 in DNA: TGTGCCTCCCATCCGGGACGTCATCATGGCTACACCTTC.

Note on this clonotype: A read error is possible here, since a much larger clone lies one base away. The genes are TRBV13 and TRBJ2-1; D not resolved. Germline CDR1 and CDR2: PRHDT and FYEKMQ (reference sequence). The CDR3 sequence is 11 residues long. The CDR3 bases are TGTGCCAGCAGCGGGAACAATGAGCAGTCCTTC. Translation: CASSGNNEQSF.

On this clonotype: The CDR3 end shows no conserved phenylalanine or tryptophan, and so a read error is likely. V gene TRBV5-4 combines with J gene TRBJ2-7; 9 bases are shared with TRBD1. The CDR3 is 14 residues long. The V segment lost 4 bases and the J segment 4 bases; nucleotides outside the gene matches: 6. Germline CDR1 is SGHNT and CDR2 is YYREEE (reference sequence). For the CDR3, the DNA is TGTGCCAGCAGCCCGGGGACAGGGAATTACGAGCAGTACCTC. It translates to CASSPGTGNYEQYL.

A word on this clonotype: One end of the junction varies from germline; a read error may be responsible. The CDR3 coding sequence is TGTGCCAGCAGTGGATACCCAAAGCCCGAGCGGTACTTC. It translates to CASSGYPKPERYF. The chain employs TRBV2 and TRBJ2-7; D gene ambiguous. The CDR3 is 13 amino acids. Germline V gene sequence: CDR1 SNHLY, CDR2 FYNNEI.

The chain employs TRBV28 and TRBJ2-2, with TRBD2 as a possible D gene (5 bases). V shed 10 bases and J shed 0 bases, with 9 bases lying between them. Germline V gives CDR1 MDHEN, CDR2 SYDVKM. This CDR3 contains 13 residues. CDR3 sequence reads: CATWRSNTGELFF. CDR3 bases: TGTGCCACATGGAGGTCGAACACCGGGGAGCTGTTTTTT.

This chain joins TRBV27 and TRBJ2-1, with D possibly TRBD2 on 8 matching bases. Per germline, CDR1 MNHEY and CDR2 SMNVEV (reference sequence). CDR3 size: 15 residues. The V and J ends lost 7 bases and 11 bases respectively, with 24 bases between them. In nucleotides, the CDR3 is TGTGCCAGCAACGAGGGGGCGGGAGGTGGGAATAAGCAGTTCTTC. This encodes CASNEGAGGGNKQFF.

In regard to this clonotype: This may arise from a read error, as a much more abundant clone is one base away. This chain uses TRBV20-1 with TRBJ2-5, with TRBD2 matching over 7 bases. CDR1 is DFQATT and CDR2 is SNEGSKA in the germline V gene (reference sequence). This CDR3 region has 13 residues. The CDR3 region has the DNA TGCAGTGAAACGGGCAGTCAGGGAGGGACCCAGCACTTC. Amino acids: CSETGSQGGTQHF.

The rearrangement links TRBV11-2 to TRBJ2-3; 8 bases fit TRBD1. Germline V gene sequence: CDR1 SGHAT, CDR2 FQNNGV. The CDR3 extends over 14 amino acids. With V trimmed by 0 bases and J by 5 bases, 1 base remained unmatched. CDR3 in amino acids: CASSLDRGQDTQYF. The CDR3 DNA is TGTGCCAGCAGCTTAGACAGGGGGCAAGATACGCAGTATTTT.

This clonotype was counted many times. The rearrangement links TRBV7-9 to TRBJ2-3; 9 bases are shared with TRBD1. The trim removed 5 bases at V and 5 bases at J, leaving 11 bases unmatched. This CDR3 has 16 amino acids. The germline V gene encodes CDR1 SEHNR and CDR2 FQNEAQ (reference sequence). As DNA, the CDR3 is TGTGCCAGCAGCCGACGGGGGACAGGGATGGTAGATACGCAGTATTTT. Encoded protein: CASSRRGTGMVDTQYF.

This clonotype has ten or more counts. The chain combines TRBV27 with TRBJ2-7; TRBD2 agrees at 7 bases. The CDR3 covers 15 residues. Germline CDR1 reads MNHEY; CDR2 reads SMNVEV (reference sequence). V was pared by 2 bases and J by 7 bases, with 11 bases of the junction left unmatched. CDR3 DNA: TGTGCCAGCAGTTTAGGGGATATGGGAGCGGGGGAGCAGTACTTC. As protein: CASSLGDMGAGEQYF.

This clonotype was detected ten times or more. The chain employs TRBV7-6 and TRBJ2-7; D remains ambiguous. The V end was cut by 5 bases, the J end by 6 bases, with 11 bases between. Germline V gene sequence: CDR1 SGHVS, CDR2 FNYEAQ. The CDR3 has 12 amino acids. The CDR3 is CASSQTGSEQYF. CDR3 nucleotides: TGTGCCAGCAGCCAGACGGGTTCCGAGCAGTACTTC.

To note about this clonotype: The junction differs from germline at one of its ends, possibly a read error. The chain is built from TRBV14 and TRBJ2-3; 7 nucleotides match TRBD1. The CDR3 spans 13 residues. CDR1 and CDR2 (germline): SGHDN, FVKESK. Here the CDR3 reads CASTSTGADTQYF. The CDR3 DNA follows: TGTGCAAGCACGAGTACAGGGGCAGATACGCAGTATTTT.

Comment on this clonotype: This sequence may be a read error, since a much larger clone differs from it by one base. The J gene is TRBJ2-3, the V gene TRBV5-6; perhaps TRBD2 as D (5 bases). V gave up 4 bases and J gave up 6 bases, with 12 bases separating them. From germline, CDR1 is SGHDT and CDR2 YYEEEE. The length of the CDR3 is 13 residues. The DNA for the CDR3 is TGTGCCAGCAGCGAAGCATTAGCGGATACGCAGTATTTT. Protein product: CASSEALADTQYF.

As concerns this clonotype: A read error may account for a junction end that differs from germline. The gene calls are TRBV20-1 and TRBJ2-7; perhaps TRBD2 as D (7 bases). This CDR3 comprises 14 residues. Germline lookup yields CDR1 DFQATT and CDR2 SNEGSKA (reference sequence). The DNA of the CDR3 is TGCAGTGCTAGGAAGGGGGGGAGAGCGGGTGAGCGGTACTTC. This gives the protein CSARKGGRAGERYF.

A note on this clonotype: With a much larger clone just one base away, this may be a read error. The J gene is TRBJ1-5, the V gene TRBV10-1; D is ambiguous. The germline V gene has CDR1 WNHNN and CDR2 SYGVQD (reference sequence). The CDR3 totals 15 residues. The chain's CDR3 is CASGEKTSMNQPQHF. The CDR3 nucleotides read TGCGCCAGCGGTGAAAAGACAAGTATGAATCAGCCCCAGCATTTT.

To note about this clonotype: Possible read error: a much larger clone is one base away. V usage is TRBV28 and J usage is TRBJ1-6, with D unresolved. CDR3 length: 21 residues. The germline V and J ends were trimmed by 4 bases and 9 bases, with 34 bases remaining between them. Germline V lookup: CDR1 MDHEN, CDR2 SYDVKM. CDR3 DNA: TGTGCCAGCAGTTCCCTCCCTCCGGGAGGGCCACAAGAGCGATCAGGTTCACCCCTCCACTTT. This gives the protein CASSSLPPGGPQERSGSPLHF.

Ten or more counts support this clonotype. V is TRBV4-1 and J is TRBJ1-2, with a weak D call TRBD1 (6 bases). Per the germline V gene, CDR1 is MGHRA and CDR2 is YSYEKL. This CDR3 has 15 amino acids. Trimming cost V 0 bases and J 3 bases, with 11 bases left between them. CDR3 in DNA: TGCGCCAGCAGCCAAGATCAGGGGTGGGACTATGGCTACACCTTC. Protein: CASSQDQGWDYGYTF.

This clonotype showed up many times. This rearrangement joins TRBV20-1 to TRBJ2-1; possibly TRBD1 for D (6 bases). Per the germline V gene, CDR1 is DFQATT and CDR2 is SNEGSKA (reference sequence). The CDR3 contains 12 residues. V lost 3 bases and J 15 bases, leaving 18 bases between the germline ends. CDR3 sequence reads: CSASPGQIHVFF. As DNA, the CDR3 is TGCAGTGCTAGTCCGGGACAAATTCATGTGTTCTTC.

About this clonotype: A clone one base away is much larger, so this may be a read error. The chain is built from TRBV18 and TRBJ2-2, with 10 bases lining up with TRBD1. This CDR3 contains 16 residues. Germline V CDR1 and CDR2: KGHSH, LQKENI. The CDR3 loop reads CASSATTGGVAGEQFF. The CDR3 DNA follows: TGTGCCAGCTCAGCGACGACAGGGGGCGTCGCCGGGGAGCAGTTTTTT.

This clonotype was observed at least ten times. The rearrangement uses TRBV20-1 and TRBJ1-5, with D maybe TRBD1 (6 bases). The CDR3 covers 14 residues. The ends were cut back, 0 bases at V and 1 base at J, with 7 bases in the middle. Germline V gene data show CDR1 as DFQATT and CDR2 as SNEGSKA (reference sequence). The CDR3 DNA is TGCAGTGCTAGAGAAGGGGGGAGCAATCAGCCCCAGCATTTT. It translates to CSAREGGSNQPQHF.